This T cell receptor beta chain derives from a study of shared clonotypes between healthy human individuals. Regarding the study as a whole: Sampling covered nothing but blood. Tissue TCR repertoires likely differ from those found in blood.

TCRdb keeps only in-frame clones here, not all; method: immunoSEQ multiplex PCR. The profile covers some 980,000 clones, with approximately 80% appearing a single time and roughly 1.5% taken by the ten largest. With 2 bases removed from V and 8 bases from J, the gap between germline ends came to 12 bases. From germline, CDR1 is MNHNS and CDR2 SASEGT. This CDR3 has 14 residues. Notes on this clone: The antigen remains undetermined.

The sequenced material came from memory CD4+ T cells sorted from blood. Indicated subset: CD45RA-negative fraction. The receptor was isolated from a man between 18 and 29 years old in good health. The rearrangement uses TRBV6-1 and TRBJ1-4; D unresolved. In DNA form, the CDR3 reads TGTGCCAGCAGTGAATCGGGCAGAAGGGAAAAACTGTTTTTT. It specifies CASSESGRREKLFF.